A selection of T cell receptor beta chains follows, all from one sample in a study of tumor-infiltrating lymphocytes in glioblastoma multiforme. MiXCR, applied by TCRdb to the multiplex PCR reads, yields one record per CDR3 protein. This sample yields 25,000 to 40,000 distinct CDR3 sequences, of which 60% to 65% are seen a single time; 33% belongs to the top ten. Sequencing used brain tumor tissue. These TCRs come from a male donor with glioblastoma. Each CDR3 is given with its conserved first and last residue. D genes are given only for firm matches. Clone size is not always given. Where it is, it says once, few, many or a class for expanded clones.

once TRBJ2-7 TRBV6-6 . CASISDGVSSQTYEQYF TGTGCCAGCATTTCGGACGGGGTCTCCTCCCAAACCTACGAGCAGTACTTC
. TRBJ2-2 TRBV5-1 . CASSLGPLTGGNTGELFF TGCGCCAGCAGCTTGGGGCCCCTGACAGGAGGGAACACCGGGGAGCTGTTTTTT
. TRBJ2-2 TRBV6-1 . CASSTGSWELFF TGTGCCAGCAGTACAGGGAGCTGGGAGCTGTTTTTT
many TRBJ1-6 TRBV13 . CASSPRGPPLHF TGTGCCAGCAGCCCCCGGGGCCCACCCCTCCACTTT
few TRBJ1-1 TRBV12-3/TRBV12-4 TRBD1 CASSPRDSGYMNTEAFF TGTGCCAGCAGTCCCCGGGACAGTGGATACATGAACACTGAAGCTTTCTTT
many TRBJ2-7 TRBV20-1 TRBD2 CSARDNGRKTYEQYF TGCAGTGCTAGAGATAACGGGAGGAAGACCTACGAGCAGTACTTC
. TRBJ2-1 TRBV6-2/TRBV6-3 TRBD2 CASSYPGTSFGSGLSSYNEQFF TGTGCCAGCAGTTACCCGGGGACTAGCTTCGGATCCGGACTAAGCTCCTACAATGAGCAGTTCTTC
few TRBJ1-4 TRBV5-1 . CASSLADPGAEKLFF TGCGCCAGCAGCTTGGCCGACCCCGGGGCGGAAAAACTGTTTTTT
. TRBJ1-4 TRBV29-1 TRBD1 CSVGTGDTNEKLFF TGCAGCGTGGGAACAGGGGACACTAATGAAAAACTGTTCTTT
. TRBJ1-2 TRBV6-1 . CSSFPRGGGDGYTF TGTTCCAGCTTTCCCAGAGGAGGAGGAGATGGCTACACCTTC
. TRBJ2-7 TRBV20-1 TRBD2 CSARGAGTSFDVEYF TGCAGTGCTAGAGGAGCCGGGACTAGCTTTGACGTGGAGTACTTC
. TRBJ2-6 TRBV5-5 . CASSSLDSWANVLTF TGTGCCAGCAGTTCACTGGACTCTTGGGCCAACGTCCTGACTTTC
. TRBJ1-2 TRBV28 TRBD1 CASSSGSGQAYGYTF TGTGCCAGCAGTTCAGGGAGCGGACAGGCCTATGGCTACACCTTC
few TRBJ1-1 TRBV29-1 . CNVDSGGTEAFF TGCAACGTTGATTCTGGCGGCACTGAAGCTTTCTTT
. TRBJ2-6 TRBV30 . CAWSRGYGANVLTF TGTGCCTGGAGTAGGGGGTACGGGGCCAACGTCCTGACTTTC
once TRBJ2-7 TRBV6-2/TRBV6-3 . CASTGVYEQYF TGTGCCAGCACGGGAGTCTACGAGCAGTACTTC
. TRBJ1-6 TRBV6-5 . CASSRDSSYNSPHPF TGTGCCAGCAGCCGGGACTCAAGCTATAATTCACCCCACCCCTTT
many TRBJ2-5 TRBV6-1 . CASISGHRAGETQYF TGTGCCAGCATTTCGGGACACCGAGCAGGAGAGACCCAGTACTTC
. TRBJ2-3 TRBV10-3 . CAISEFRACDTQYF TGTGCCATCAGTGAGTTCAGGGCCTGTGATACGCAGTATTTT
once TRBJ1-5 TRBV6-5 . CASSIRPGARNQPQHF TGTGCCAGCAGTATTAGACCGGGGGCCCGCAATCAGCCCCAGCATTTT
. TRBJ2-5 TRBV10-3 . CAISESVGKGAQETQYF TGTGCTATCAGTGAGAGTGTAGGCAAGGGTGCCCAAGAGACCCAGTACTTC
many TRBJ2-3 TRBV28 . CASSRTGDTQYF TGTGCCAGCAGTCGGACTGGAGATACGCAGTATTTT
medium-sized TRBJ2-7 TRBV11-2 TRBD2 CASSVAGGPDEQYF TGTGCCAGCAGCGTAGCGGGAGGGCCGGACGAGCAGTACTTC
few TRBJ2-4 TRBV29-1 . CSVGVTAKNIPYF TGCAGCGTTGGGGTTACAGCCAAGAACATTCCGTACTTC
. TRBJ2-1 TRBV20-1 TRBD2 CSARTSGSSYNEQFF TGCAGCGCTAGAACTAGCGGGAGCTCCTACAATGAGCAGTTCTTC
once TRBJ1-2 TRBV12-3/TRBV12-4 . CATSLGRGRWYGCTF .
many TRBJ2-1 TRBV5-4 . CASSFGWNEQFF TGTGCCAGCAGCTTTGGTTGGAATGAGCAGTTCTTC
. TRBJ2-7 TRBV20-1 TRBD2 CSARERGRDYEQYF TGCAGTGCCAGAGAGCGCGGGAGGGACTACGAGCAGTACTTC
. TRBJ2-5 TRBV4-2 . CASSGEGETQYF TGTGCCAGCAGTGGAGAGGGGGAGACCCAGTACTTC
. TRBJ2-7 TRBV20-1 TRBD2 CSAERPGTSGRNPYEQYF TGCAGTGCTGAGAGACCCGGGACTAGCGGGAGGAATCCCTACGAGCAGTACTTC
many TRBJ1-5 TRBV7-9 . CASSRGTGRLFQPQHF TGTGCCAGCAGCCGGGGGACCGGCAGGTTGTTTCAGCCCCAGCATTTT
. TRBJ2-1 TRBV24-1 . CATSDLPGSKGSYIEQLF TGTGCCACCAGTGATTTGCCCGGGAGTAAGGGCTCCTACATTGAGCAGCTCTTC
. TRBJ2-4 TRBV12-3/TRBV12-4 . CASSFAGAAQNIQYF TGTGCCAGCAGTTTCGCTGGGGCAGCCCAAAACATTCAGTACTTC
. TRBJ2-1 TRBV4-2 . CVSSQDSNRASNNEQFF TGTGTCAGCAGCCAAGATTCGAACAGGGCTTCAAACAATGAGCAGTTCTTC
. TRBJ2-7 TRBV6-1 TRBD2 CTSRQGLASYEQYF TGTACCAGCAGACAGGGACTAGCCTCCTACGAGCAGTACTTC
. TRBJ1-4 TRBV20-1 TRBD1 CGARSVGQGVNVKLFF TGCGGTGCTAGATCCGTTGGCCAGGGGGTTAATGTAAAACTGTTTTTC
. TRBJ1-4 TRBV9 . CASSVSQANEKLFF TGTGCCAGCAGCGTATCACAGGCTAATGAAAAACTGTTTTTT
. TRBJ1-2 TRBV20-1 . CSARVPLDMVGDYTF TGCAGTGCTAGAGTCCCGCTGGACATGGTAGGCGACTACACCTTC
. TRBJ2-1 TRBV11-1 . CASSLGGRDLDEQFF TGTGCCAGCAGCTTAGGGGGCAGGGATTTGGATGAGCAGTTCTTC
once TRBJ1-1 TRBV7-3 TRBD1 CASSTGQGNTEAFF TGTGCCAGCAGCACAGGACAGGGGAACACTGAAGCTTTCTTT
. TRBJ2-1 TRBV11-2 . CASNLDKVNEQLF TGTGCCAGCAACTTAGATAAGGTGAATGAGCAGCTCTTC
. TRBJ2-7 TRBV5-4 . CASSLDTTYEQYF TGTGCCAGCAGCTTGGACACTACCTACGAGCAGTACTTC
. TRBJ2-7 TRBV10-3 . CVISDTVRACEQYF TGTGTCATCAGTGATACCGTGAGGGCCTGCGAGCAGTACTTC
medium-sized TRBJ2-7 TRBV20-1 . CSARQAVYEQYF TGCAGTGCTAGACAGGCCGTGTACGAGCAGTACTTC
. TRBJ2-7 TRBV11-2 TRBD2 CASSLTSGIIEQYF TGTGCCAGCAGCTTGACTAGCGGGATAATCGAGCAGTACTTC
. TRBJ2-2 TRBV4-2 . CASRQIGLALNTGELFF TGTGCCAGCCGCCAGATAGGGCTAGCGTTGAACACCGGGGAGCTGTTTTTT